The rows below give T cell receptor beta chains drawn from one sample of a study of T-cell memory formation after mild COVID-19. TCRdb used MiXCR to reprocess the 5' RACE reads, holding one entry per CDR3 protein. Among 350,000 or so distinct CDR3 sequences listed, 20% to 25% were seen once. Source material: PBMCs or a T cell subset sorted from them (not recorded which). The receptors originated from a man aged 18 to 30 who had mild COVID-19 (a few samples of this study predate the infection). Cell type and time point are not known. Both conserved end residues are part of each CDR3. Fields, in order: J gene, V gene, D gene, clone size, CDR3 DNA, CDR3 protein. D genes are given only for firm matches. The size of a clone is reported for some rows only, either as once, few or many, or as a class for expanded clones.

j_call: TRBJ2-1
v_call: TRBV11-2
d_call: TRBD2
clone_size: .
cdr3_nt: TGTGCCAGCAGCTTAGCCTCTAGCGGGAGAGATTACTACAATGAGCAGTTCTTC
cdr3_aa: CASSLASSGRDYYNEQFF

j_call: TRBJ1-1
v_call: TRBV15
d_call: TRBD1
clone_size: few
cdr3_nt: TGTGCCACCAGCAGAGAGACAGGGTGGAGCACTGAAGCTTTCTTT
cdr3_aa: CATSRETGWSTEAFF

j_call: TRBJ2-1
v_call: TRBV4-2
d_call: TRBD2
clone_size: few
cdr3_nt: TGTGCCAGCAGCCAGGGACTAGCGGGGCTAAGCTCCTACAATGAGCAGTTCTTC
cdr3_aa: CASSQGLAGLSSYNEQFF

j_call: TRBJ2-7
v_call: TRBV9
d_call: .
clone_size: .
cdr3_nt: TGTGCCAGCAGCGTGGGACCGCAGAGCTCCTACGAGCAGTACTTC
cdr3_aa: CASSVGPQSSYEQYF

j_call: TRBJ1-2
v_call: TRBV4-1
d_call: .
clone_size: few
cdr3_nt: TGCGCCAGCAGCCAAGGACCCCGCCGTCGACGGCCGGGGGACTATGGCTACACCTTC
cdr3_aa: CASSQGPRRRRPGDYGYTF

j_call: TRBJ1-5
v_call: TRBV11-3
d_call: .
clone_size: .
cdr3_nt: TGTGCCAGCAGCCGATATAACGGGTTTTGGGGCGGCAATCAGCCCCAGCATTTT
cdr3_aa: CASSRYNGFWGGNQPQHF

j_call: TRBJ2-1
v_call: TRBV14
d_call: .
clone_size: .
cdr3_nt: TGTGCCAGCAGCCACTATGGGAATGAGCAGTTCTTC
cdr3_aa: CASSHYGNEQFF

j_call: TRBJ2-2
v_call: TRBV7-7
d_call: .
clone_size: .
cdr3_nt: TGTGCCAGCAGCTTAGATACGGCCGGGGAGCTGTTTTTT
cdr3_aa: CASSLDTAGELFF

j_call: TRBJ2-6
v_call: TRBV5-1
d_call: .
clone_size: .
cdr3_nt: TGCGCCAGCAGCGTGTGGGTCGGGGCCAACGTCCTGACTTTC
cdr3_aa: CASSVWVGANVLTF

j_call: TRBJ1-2
v_call: TRBV20-1
d_call: .
clone_size: few
cdr3_nt: TGCAGTGCTAGAGAGGACGCTCAGGGGTCTGGTGGCTACACCTTC
cdr3_aa: CSAREDAQGSGGYTF

j_call: TRBJ2-1
v_call: TRBV5-6
d_call: TRBD2
clone_size: few
cdr3_nt: TGTGCCAGCAGCCTCCCGGGACTAGTTCACCCCAATGAGCAGTTCTTC
cdr3_aa: CASSLPGLVHPNEQFF

j_call: TRBJ1-2
v_call: TRBV6-5
d_call: .
clone_size: .
cdr3_nt: TGTGCCAGCGCTACTCGGGGGGCTGACTATGGCTACACCTTC
cdr3_aa: CASATRGADYGYTF

j_call: TRBJ2-5
v_call: TRBV15
d_call: TRBD1
clone_size: .
cdr3_nt: TGTGCCACCAGCAGGGAGACCGGGACAGGGCTGTTC
cdr3_aa: CATSRETGTGLF

j_call: TRBJ2-7
v_call: TRBV30
d_call: .
clone_size: .
cdr3_nt: TGTGCCTGGAGCCACAGAACAACTACGACGCAGTACTTC
cdr3_aa: CAWSHRTTTTQYF

j_call: TRBJ2-1
v_call: TRBV20-1
d_call: .
clone_size: few
cdr3_nt: TGCAGTGCCAACCCGAGGTACAATGAGCAGTTCTTC
cdr3_aa: CSANPRYNEQFF

j_call: TRBJ2-3
v_call: TRBV3-1
d_call: .
clone_size: many
cdr3_nt: TGTGCCAGCAGCCAGAGCACAGATACGCAGTATTTT
cdr3_aa: CASSQSTDTQYF

j_call: TRBJ2-3
v_call: TRBV5-1
d_call: TRBD2
clone_size: .
cdr3_nt: TGCGCCAGCAGCCCCTCCTCCGGGACTAGCGGCACAGATACGCAGTATTTT
cdr3_aa: CASSPSSGTSGTDTQYF

j_call: TRBJ1-3
v_call: TRBV12-3/TRBV12-4
d_call: .
clone_size: few
cdr3_nt: TGTGCCAGCAGCCTCATCGGAAACACCATATATTTT
cdr3_aa: CASSLIGNTIYF

j_call: TRBJ2-2
v_call: TRBV5-1
d_call: .
clone_size: .
cdr3_nt: TGCGCCAGCAGCCCCCAGCCCGGGGAGCTGTTTTTT
cdr3_aa: CASSPQPGELFF

j_call: TRBJ1-2
v_call: TRBV19
d_call: .
clone_size: few
cdr3_nt: TGTGCCAGTAGTTTCGTGGTGGACTATGGCTACACCTTC
cdr3_aa: CASSFVVDYGYTF

j_call: TRBJ1-2
v_call: TRBV12-3/TRBV12-4
d_call: .
clone_size: .
cdr3_nt: TGTGCCAGCACCGAACCGGGGGAGGGGCTTGTTGGCTACACCTTC
cdr3_aa: CASTEPGEGLVGYTF

j_call: TRBJ2-1
v_call: TRBV6-5
d_call: .
clone_size: few
cdr3_nt: TGTGCCAGCAGTTCGCGGACTGAATACAATGAGCAGTTCTTC
cdr3_aa: CASSSRTEYNEQFF

j_call: TRBJ1-1
v_call: TRBV20-1
d_call: .
clone_size: few
cdr3_nt: TGCAGTGCTAGAGATCGCCAGGGGTGGACTGAAGCTTTCTTT
cdr3_aa: CSARDRQGWTEAFF

j_call: TRBJ2-3
v_call: TRBV6-2/TRBV6-3
d_call: .
clone_size: few
cdr3_nt: TGTGCCAGCAGCAGGGACCACGCTCGGGCAGATACGCAGTATTTT
cdr3_aa: CASSRDHARADTQYF

j_call: TRBJ2-7
v_call: TRBV29-1
d_call: .
clone_size: few
cdr3_nt: TGCAGCGCCCTCGCCAGGGGTTACGAGCAGTACTTC
cdr3_aa: CSALARGYEQYF

j_call: TRBJ2-3
v_call: TRBV24-1
d_call: .
clone_size: .
cdr3_nt: TGTGCCACCAGTGATCCTACCTTACTCGCAGATACGCAGTATTTT
cdr3_aa: CATSDPTLLADTQYF

j_call: TRBJ2-3
v_call: TRBV9
d_call: .
clone_size: .
cdr3_nt: TGTGCCAGCAGCACCTTGGGACGCCGGACAGATACGCAGTATTTT
cdr3_aa: CASSTLGRRTDTQYF

j_call: TRBJ2-4
v_call: TRBV18
d_call: .
clone_size: .
cdr3_nt: TGTGCCAGCTCACCAACAGAACCCAAGGGCATTCAGTACTTC
cdr3_aa: CASSPTEPKGIQYF

j_call: TRBJ2-2
v_call: TRBV3-1
d_call: .
clone_size: .
cdr3_nt: TGTGCCAGCAGCCAAGGTCTAATCACCGGGGAGCTGTTTTTT
cdr3_aa: CASSQGLITGELFF

j_call: TRBJ2-6
v_call: TRBV9
d_call: TRBD1
clone_size: few
cdr3_nt: TGTGCCAGCGGAGCTACAGGGGGAGGAGGGGCCAACGTCCTGACTTTC
cdr3_aa: CASGATGGGGANVLTF

j_call: TRBJ2-3
v_call: TRBV11-1
d_call: .
clone_size: many
cdr3_nt: TGTGCCAGCAGCTTCACTCGCCTCTTCACAGATACGCAGTATTTT
cdr3_aa: CASSFTRLFTDTQYF

j_call: TRBJ1-2
v_call: TRBV28
d_call: .
clone_size: many
cdr3_nt: TGTGCCAGCAGTTTATCCAGGGATGGCTACACCTTC
cdr3_aa: CASSLSRDGYTF

j_call: TRBJ2-2
v_call: TRBV9
d_call: .
clone_size: .
cdr3_nt: TGTGCCAGCAGCGTAGAGAGACTACCAAACACCGGGGAGCTGTTTTTT
cdr3_aa: CASSVERLPNTGELFF

j_call: TRBJ1-4
v_call: TRBV3-1
d_call: .
clone_size: once
cdr3_nt: TGTGCCAGCAGCCAAGATGGCACTTCAACTAATGAAAAACTGTTTTTT
cdr3_aa: CASSQDGTSTNEKLFF

j_call: TRBJ2-5
v_call: TRBV6-6
d_call: .
clone_size: many
cdr3_nt: TGTGCCAGCAGTTACTCCAGGGCGGGGTACCAAGAGACCCAGTACTTC
cdr3_aa: CASSYSRAGYQETQYF

j_call: TRBJ2-2
v_call: TRBV7-2
d_call: .
clone_size: .
cdr3_nt: TGTGCCAGCAACCTACGTGGAGCCGCGAACACCGGGGAGCTGTTTTTT
cdr3_aa: CASNLRGAANTGELFF

j_call: TRBJ1-2
v_call: TRBV7-2
d_call: .
clone_size: few
cdr3_nt: TGTGCCAGCAGCTTACGCGGACAGCCCAATACCTTC
cdr3_aa: CASSLRGQPNTF

j_call: TRBJ1-4
v_call: TRBV6-1
d_call: TRBD1
clone_size: few
cdr3_nt: TGTGCCAGCAGTTCGCGACAGGGCCCCTCAGCTAATGAAAAACTGTTTTTT
cdr3_aa: CASSSRQGPSANEKLFF

j_call: TRBJ2-3
v_call: TRBV3-1
d_call: .
clone_size: few
cdr3_nt: TGTGCCAGCAGCCAAGATAAAGAGACTCCTAGCACAGATACGCAGTATTTT
cdr3_aa: CASSQDKETPSTDTQYF

j_call: TRBJ1-1
v_call: TRBV4-3
d_call: TRBD1
clone_size: .
cdr3_nt: TGCGCCAGCAGCCATCCAGGGGGCGGCACTGAAGCTTTCTTT
cdr3_aa: CASSHPGGGTEAFF